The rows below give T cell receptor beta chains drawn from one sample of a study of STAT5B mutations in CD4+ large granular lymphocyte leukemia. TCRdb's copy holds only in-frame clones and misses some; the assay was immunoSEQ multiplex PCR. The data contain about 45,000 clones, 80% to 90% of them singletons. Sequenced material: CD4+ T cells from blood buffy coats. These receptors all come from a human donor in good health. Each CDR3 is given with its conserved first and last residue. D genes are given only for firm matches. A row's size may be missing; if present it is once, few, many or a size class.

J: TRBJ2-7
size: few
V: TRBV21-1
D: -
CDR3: CASSPQCPEQYF
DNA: TGTGCCAGCAGCCCCCAGTGCCCCGAGCAGTACTTC

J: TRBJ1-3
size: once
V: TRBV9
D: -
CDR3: CASSESGAGNTIYF
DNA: TGTGCCAGCAGCGAGTCCGGGGCTGGAAACACCATATATTTT

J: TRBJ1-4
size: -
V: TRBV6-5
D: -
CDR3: CASRYGATNEKLFF
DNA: TGTGCCAGCCGATACGGAGCAACTAATGAAAAACTGTTTTTT

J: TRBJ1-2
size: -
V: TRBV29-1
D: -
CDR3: CSVDSTNYGYTF
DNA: TGCAGCGTCGACAGTACTAACTATGGCTACACCTTC

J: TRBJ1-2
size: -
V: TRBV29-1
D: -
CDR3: CSVIGAPRGYTF
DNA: TGCAGCGTTATAGGGGCCCCGCGGGGCTACACCTTC

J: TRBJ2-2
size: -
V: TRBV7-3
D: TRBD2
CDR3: CASSLGLASNTGELFF
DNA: TGTGCCAGCAGCCTCGGACTAGCGTCGAACACCGGGGAGCTGTTTTTT

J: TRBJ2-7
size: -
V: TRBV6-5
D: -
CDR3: CASSYKPAGESYEQYF
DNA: TGTGCCAGCAGTTACAAACCCGCAGGAGAATCCTACGAGCAGTACTTC

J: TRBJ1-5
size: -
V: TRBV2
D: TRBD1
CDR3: CASSLTGDQPQHF
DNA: TGTGCCAGCAGTTTGACAGGGGATCAGCCCCAGCATTTT

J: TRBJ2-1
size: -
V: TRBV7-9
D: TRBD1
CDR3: CASSLDRGSYNEQFF
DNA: TGTGCCAGCAGCTTGGACAGGGGAAGCTACAATGAGCAGTTCTTC

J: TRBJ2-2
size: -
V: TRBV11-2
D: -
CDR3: CASSLENSGELFF
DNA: TGTGCCAGCAGCTTAGAAAATAGTGGGGAGCTGTTTTTT

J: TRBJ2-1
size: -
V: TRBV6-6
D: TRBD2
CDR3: CASSYSGAAGGEQFF
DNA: TGTGCCAGCAGTTACTCCGGGGCAGCGGGAGGGGAACAGTTCTTC

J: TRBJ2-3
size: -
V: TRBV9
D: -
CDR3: CASSAYTDTQYF
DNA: TGTGCCAGCAGCGCCTACACAGATACGCAGTATTTT

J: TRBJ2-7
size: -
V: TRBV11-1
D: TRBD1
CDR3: CASSLEQGVSYEQYF
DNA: TGTGCCAGCAGCTTAGAACAGGGGGTGTCGTACGAGCAGTACTTC

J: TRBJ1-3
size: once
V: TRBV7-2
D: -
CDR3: CASSFSEVHTIYF
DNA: TGTGCCAGCAGCTTTTCGGAGGTACACACCATATATTTT

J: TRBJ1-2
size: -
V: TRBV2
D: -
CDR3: CASSVVRGQGSFYGYTF
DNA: TGTGCCAGCAGTGTAGTCCGAGGGCAGGGGAGTTTCTATGGCTACACCTTC

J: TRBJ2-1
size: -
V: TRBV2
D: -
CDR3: CASSWHATSYEQFF
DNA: TGTGCCAGCAGTTGGCATGCAACTAGCTATGAGCAGTTCTTC

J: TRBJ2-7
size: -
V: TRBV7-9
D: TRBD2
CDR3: CASSIGTSGRHEQYF
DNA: TGTGCCAGCAGCATTGGGACTAGCGGGAGGCACGAGCAGTACTTC

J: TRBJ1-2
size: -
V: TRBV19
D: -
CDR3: CASSPTARTDYGYTF
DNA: TGTGCCAGTAGTCCGACAGCCCGAACGGACTATGGCTACACCTTC

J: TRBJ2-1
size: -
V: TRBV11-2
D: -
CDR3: CASSSLLYNEQFF
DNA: TGTGCCAGCAGCTCCTTACTTTACAATGAGCAGTTCTTC

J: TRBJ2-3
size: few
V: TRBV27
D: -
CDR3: CATHLRGTRTDTQYF
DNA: TGTGCCACCCACCTCCGGGGCACTCGCACAGATACGCAGTATTTT

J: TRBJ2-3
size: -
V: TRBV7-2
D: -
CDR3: CASSLVGQGRDTQYF
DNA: TGTGCCAGCAGCTTAGTTGGTCAGGGAAGGGATACGCAGTATTTT

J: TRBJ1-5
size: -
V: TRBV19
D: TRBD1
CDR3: CASSRTGGASNQPQHF
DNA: TGTGCCAGTAGTAGGACAGGGGGGGCGAGCAATCAGCCCCAGCATTTT

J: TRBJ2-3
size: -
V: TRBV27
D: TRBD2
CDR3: CASSQRLARDTQYF
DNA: TGTGCCAGCAGTCAGCGACTAGCGAGGGATACGCAGTATTTT

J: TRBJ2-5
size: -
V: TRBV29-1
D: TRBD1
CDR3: CSVAGGLGSTQYF
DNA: TGCAGCGTTGCAGGGGGCCTAGGGTCGACCCAGTACTTC

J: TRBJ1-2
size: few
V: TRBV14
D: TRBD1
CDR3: CATPEAGGYGYTF
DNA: TGTGCCACCCCCGAGGCAGGGGGCTATGGCTACACCTTC

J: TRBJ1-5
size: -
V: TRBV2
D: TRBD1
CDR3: CASISDRVGQPQHF
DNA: TGTGCCAGCATCTCGGACAGGGTGGGACAGCCCCAGCATTTT